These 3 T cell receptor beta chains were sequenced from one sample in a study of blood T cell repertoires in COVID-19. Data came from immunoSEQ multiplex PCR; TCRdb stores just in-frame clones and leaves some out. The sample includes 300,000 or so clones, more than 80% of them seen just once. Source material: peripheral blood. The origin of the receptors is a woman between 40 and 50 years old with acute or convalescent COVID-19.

DNA for the CDR3: TGTGCCAGCAGCCCTAGCGGGGGGGCATCGACAGATACGCAGTATTTT. Protein product: CASSPSGGASTDTQYF. The rearrangement joins TRBV11-2 to TRBJ2-3; 12 bases are a match to TRBD2. Germline V lookup: CDR1 SGHAT, CDR2 FQNNGV. The CDR3 consists of 16 residues. The V gene end was trimmed by 5 bases and the J gene end by 3 bases; junction bases not matched to a gene: 6.

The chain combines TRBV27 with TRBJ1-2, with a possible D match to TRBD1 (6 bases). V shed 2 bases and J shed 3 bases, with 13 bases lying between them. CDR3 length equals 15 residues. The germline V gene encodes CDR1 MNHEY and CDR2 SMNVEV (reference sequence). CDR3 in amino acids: CASSLGGALDYGYTF. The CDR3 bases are TGTGCCAGCAGTTTAGGGGGGGCGCTGGACTATGGCTACACCTTC.

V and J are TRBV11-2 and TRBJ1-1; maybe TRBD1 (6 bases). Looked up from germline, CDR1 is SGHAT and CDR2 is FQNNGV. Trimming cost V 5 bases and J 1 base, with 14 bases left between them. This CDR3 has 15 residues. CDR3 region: CASSTYRDRNTEAFF. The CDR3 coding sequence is TGTGCCAGCAGCACCTACAGGGACCGGAACACTGAAGCTTTCTTT. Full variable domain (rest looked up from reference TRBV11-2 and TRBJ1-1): EAGVAQSPRYKIIEKRQSVAFWCNPISGHATLYWYQQILGQGPKLLIQFQNNGVVDDSQLPKDRFSAERLKGVDSTLKIQPAKLEDSAVYLCASSTYRDRNTEAFFGQGTRLTVV.